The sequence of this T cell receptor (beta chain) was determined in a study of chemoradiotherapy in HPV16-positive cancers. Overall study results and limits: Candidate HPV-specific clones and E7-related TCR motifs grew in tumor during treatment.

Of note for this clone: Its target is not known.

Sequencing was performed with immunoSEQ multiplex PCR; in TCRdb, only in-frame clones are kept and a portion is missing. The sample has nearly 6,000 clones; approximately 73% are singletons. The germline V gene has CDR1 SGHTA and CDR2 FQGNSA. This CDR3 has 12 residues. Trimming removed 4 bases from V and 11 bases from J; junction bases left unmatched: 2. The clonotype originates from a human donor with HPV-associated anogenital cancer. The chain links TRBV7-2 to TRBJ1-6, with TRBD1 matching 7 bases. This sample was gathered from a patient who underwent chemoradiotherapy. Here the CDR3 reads CASSWTGAPLHF. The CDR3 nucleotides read TGTGCCAGCAGCTGGACAGGAGCACCCCTCCACTTT.